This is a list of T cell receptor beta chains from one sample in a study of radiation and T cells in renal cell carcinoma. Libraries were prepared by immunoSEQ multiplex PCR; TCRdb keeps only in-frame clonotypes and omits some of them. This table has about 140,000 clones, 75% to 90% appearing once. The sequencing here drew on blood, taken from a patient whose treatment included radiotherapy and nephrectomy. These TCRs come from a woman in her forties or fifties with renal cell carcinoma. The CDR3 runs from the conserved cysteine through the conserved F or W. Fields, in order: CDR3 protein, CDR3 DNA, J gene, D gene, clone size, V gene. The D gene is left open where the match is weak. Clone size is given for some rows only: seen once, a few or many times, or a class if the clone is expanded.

cdr3_aa: CASSDASGIETQYF
cdr3_nt: TGTGCCAGCAGCGACGCCTCAGGGATAGAGACCCAGTACTTC
j_call: TRBJ2-5
d_call: -
clone_size: -
v_call: TRBV9

cdr3_aa: CASSLVGYMNTEAFF
cdr3_nt: TGTGCCAGCAGCTTGGTTGGCTACATGAACACTGAAGCTTTCTTT
j_call: TRBJ1-1
d_call: -
clone_size: -
v_call: TRBV5-6

cdr3_aa: CASTWGGGVEKLFF
cdr3_nt: TGTGCCAGCACCTGGGGTGGGGGCGTTGAAAAACTGTTTTTT
j_call: TRBJ1-4
d_call: -
clone_size: -
v_call: TRBV2

cdr3_aa: CSVEGSPGNTIYF
cdr3_nt: TGCAGCGTTGAGGGTTCCCCTGGAAACACCATATATTTT
j_call: TRBJ1-3
d_call: -
clone_size: -
v_call: TRBV29-1

cdr3_aa: CASSAPTGYNGYTF
cdr3_nt: TGTGCCAGCAGCGCCCCGACAGGGTATAATGGCTACACCTTC
j_call: TRBJ1-2
d_call: TRBD1
clone_size: -
v_call: TRBV9

cdr3_aa: CASSRGLANTGELFF
cdr3_nt: TGTGCCAGCAGCAGGGGGTTGGCGAACACCGGGGAGCTGTTTTTT
j_call: TRBJ2-2
d_call: -
clone_size: -
v_call: TRBV21-1

cdr3_aa: CASSLDSNYGYTF
cdr3_nt: TGTGCCAGCAGCTTGGACAGTAACTATGGCTACACCTTC
j_call: TRBJ1-2
d_call: -
clone_size: -
v_call: TRBV7-2

cdr3_aa: CASSLEVMRTEAFF
cdr3_nt: TGCGCCAGCAGCTTGGAGGTAATGAGGACTGAAGCTTTCTTT
j_call: TRBJ1-1
d_call: -
clone_size: once
v_call: TRBV5-1

cdr3_aa: CASSQTGFSTDTQYF
cdr3_nt: TGTGCCAGCAGCCAGACAGGGTTTAGCACAGATACGCAGTATTTT
j_call: TRBJ2-3
d_call: TRBD1
clone_size: -
v_call: TRBV9

cdr3_aa: CASSWTGAETQYF
cdr3_nt: TGTGCCAGCAGTTGGACAGGGGCAGAGACCCAGTACTTC
j_call: TRBJ2-5
d_call: TRBD1
clone_size: -
v_call: TRBV6-1

cdr3_aa: CASRQGQGATVLTF
cdr3_nt: TGTGCCAGTAGACAGGGGCAAGGGGCCACCGTCCTGACTTTC
j_call: TRBJ2-6
d_call: TRBD1
clone_size: -
v_call: TRBV19

cdr3_aa: CASSYVQGDTEAFF
cdr3_nt: TGTGCCAGCAGTTACGTCCAGGGAGATACTGAAGCTTTCTTT
j_call: TRBJ1-1
d_call: -
clone_size: -
v_call: TRBV6-6

cdr3_aa: CASSLPQSSSYEQYF
cdr3_nt: TGTGCCAGCAGTTTACCCCAATCAAGCTCCTACGAGCAGTACTTC
j_call: TRBJ2-7
d_call: -
clone_size: -
v_call: TRBV27

cdr3_aa: CASRLAGSSYNEQFF
cdr3_nt: TGTGCCAGCAGGCTAGCGGGGAGCTCCTACAATGAGCAGTTCTTC
j_call: TRBJ2-1
d_call: TRBD2
clone_size: -
v_call: TRBV6-5

cdr3_aa: CASSLASGISGELFF
cdr3_nt: TGTGCCAGCAGCTTAGCTAGCGGGATTTCCGGGGAGCTGTTTTTT
j_call: TRBJ2-2
d_call: TRBD2
clone_size: -
v_call: TRBV7-2

cdr3_aa: CASSLEGTSGTEAFF
cdr3_nt: TGCGCCAGCAGCTTGGAAGGGACATCGGGAACTGAAGCTTTCTTT
j_call: TRBJ1-1
d_call: -
clone_size: few
v_call: TRBV5-1

cdr3_aa: CASGSGRALGEQYF
cdr3_nt: TGCGCCAGCGGTAGCGGGAGGGCCCTCGGCGAGCAGTACTTC
j_call: TRBJ2-7
d_call: TRBD2
clone_size: -
v_call: TRBV10-2